This is a list of T cell receptor beta chains from one sample in a study of T-cell reconstitution after alpha-beta-depleted transplantation in children. MiXCR, applied by TCRdb to the PCR reads, yields one record per CDR3 protein. The sample lists about 980,000 distinct CDR3 sequences, roughly 31% occurring once. Source: PBMCs, mostly from graft donor cells, taken 360 days after TCRalphabeta/CD19-depleted stem cell transplant. The receptors were sampled from a boy in the first two years of life who had a stem cell transplant for SCID, so the T cells may come from the graft donor. Each CDR3 is given with its conserved first and last residue. The D gene is left open where the match is weak. Not every row has a clone size; where given, it reads once, few, many or a size class.

J gene,clone size,D gene,CDR3 length,V gene,CDR3 protein,CDR3 DNA
TRBJ1-5,few,.,15,TRBV5-1,CASSLEGYGNQPQHF,TGCGCCAGCAGCTTGGAAGGGTATGGCAATCAGCCCCAGCATTTT
TRBJ1-1,.,.,14,TRBV5-1,CASSLIRGDTEAFF,TGCGCCAGCAGCCTCATCAGGGGTGACACTGAAGCTTTCTTT
TRBJ2-7,.,.,15,TRBV27,CASSSGTPITYEQYF,TGTGCCAGCAGCTCCGGGACACCAATTACCTACGAGCAGTACTTC
TRBJ1-2,few,.,14,TRBV7-9,CASSSTVTNYGYTF,TGTGCCAGCAGCTCGACAGTGACTAACTATGGCTACACCTTC
TRBJ1-5,.,.,13,TRBV5-6,CASSWAGTQPQHF,TGTGCCAGTAGCTGGGCGGGGACTCAGCCCCAGCATTTT
TRBJ2-3,.,.,14,TRBV29-1,CSLRPGISTDTQYF,TGCAGCTTGAGGCCCGGAATTAGCACAGATACGCAGTATTTT
TRBJ2-7,.,TRBD1,14,TRBV6-2/TRBV6-3,CASRGTGQTYEQYF,TGTGCCAGCAGGGGGACAGGACAAACCTACGAGCAGTACTTC
TRBJ2-1,.,.,18,TRBV4-1,CASSQVFPGEDSYNEQFF,TGCGCCAGCAGCCAGGTCTTTCCCGGCGAGGACTCCTACAATGAGCAGTTCTTC
TRBJ2-3,many,TRBD2,15,TRBV2,CASSLLAGAGDTQYF,TGTGCCAGCAGTTTACTAGCGGGGGCCGGAGATACGCAGTATTTT
TRBJ2-5,.,.,13,TRBV7-2,CASSLTGFGTQYF,TGTGCCAGCAGCTTAACGGGCTTTGGGACCCAGTACTTC
TRBJ2-3,.,TRBD2,15,TRBV6-1,CASSVLAGGADTQYF,TGTGCCAGCAGTGTTTTAGCGGGGGGCGCAGATACGCAGTATTTT
TRBJ2-3,.,TRBD2,16,TRBV20-1,CSAAGLAGSGTDTQYF,TGCAGTGCTGCGGGACTAGCGGGCTCGGGCACAGATACGCAGTATTTT
TRBJ1-1,.,TRBD1,14,TRBV20-1,CSATGTGPNTEAFF,TGCAGTGCAACAGGGACAGGGCCGAACACTGAAGCTTTCTTT
TRBJ2-1,.,TRBD2,15,TRBV10-3,CAISGGLAGSNEQFF,TGTGCCATCAGTGGGGGACTAGCGGGGAGCAATGAGCAGTTCTTC
TRBJ2-1,.,.,11,TRBV20-1,CSARFHPQQFF,TGCAGTGCTAGGTTCCATCCCCAGCAGTTCTTC
TRBJ1-1,.,.,16,TRBV10-3,CAISGFAGQGSLSAFF,TGTGCCATCAGTGGGTTCGCGGGGCAGGGAAGTTTGTCAGCTTTCTTT
TRBJ1-1,.,.,16,TRBV4-3,CASSQVSVTRDSEAFF,TGCGCCAGCAGCCAAGTCTCCGTTACAAGGGATTCGGAAGCTTTCTTT
TRBJ2-7,few,TRBD1,15,TRBV28,CASSRPRQGAYEQYF,TGTGCCAGCAGCCGACCCCGACAGGGGGCATACGAGCAGTACTTC
TRBJ1-1,few,.,15,TRBV2,CASSEHLITNTEAFF,TGTGCCAGCAGCGAGCACTTAATCACGAACACTGAAGCTTTCTTT
TRBJ2-1,.,.,13,TRBV7-6,CASSLVFLQEQFF,TGTGCCAGCAGCTTAGTATTCCTCCAGGAGCAGTTCTTC
TRBJ2-5,.,TRBD2,16,TRBV9,CASSVGWRLAEETQYF,TGTGCCAGCAGCGTTGGGTGGCGCCTAGCGGAAGAGACCCAGTACTTC
TRBJ2-1,once,TRBD2,12,TRBV20-1,CSARASGATKFF,TGCAGTGCTAGAGCTAGCGGGGCCACGAAGTTCTTC
TRBJ2-7,few,.,17,TRBV4-1,CASSRTFSRDKRSEQYF,TGCGCCAGCAGCCGAACATTTTCCCGGGACAAAAGGAGCGAGCAGTACTTC
TRBJ1-2,.,.,16,TRBV28,CASSSLSYSGNYGYTF,TGTGCCAGCAGTTCCCTGTCGTACTCGGGGAACTATGGCTACACCTTC
TRBJ2-5,.,.,15,TRBV4-1,CASSQDRRLWETQYF,TGCGCCAGCAGCCAAGATAGGCGGCTGTGGGAGACCCAGTACTTC
TRBJ2-5,.,TRBD1,18,TRBV7-6,CASSLVSVTGARGETQYF,TGTGCCAGCAGCTTAGTCTCAGTGACAGGGGCTAGGGGAGAGACCCAGTACTTC
TRBJ2-7,few,.,15,TRBV28,CASSVPTASSYEQYF,TGTGCCAGCAGTGTACCGACGGCCAGCTCCTACGAGCAGTACTTC
TRBJ2-7,many,.,14,TRBV9,CASSVRDQSYEQYF,TGTGCCAGCAGCGTCCGGGACCAGTCCTACGAGCAGTACTTC
TRBJ2-5,.,TRBD2,14,TRBV20-1,CSAVAGGPWETQYF,TGCAGTGCGGTAGCGGGGGGGCCGTGGGAGACCCAGTACTTC
TRBJ2-1,once,TRBD2,16,TRBV12-3/TRBV12-4,CASRSYWTPGGNEQFF,TGTGCCAGCAGATCCTACTGGACCCCGGGGGGAAATGAGCAGTTCTTC
TRBJ2-7,.,TRBD2,12,TRBV10-2,CASASGGWEQYF,TGCGCCAGCGCCAGCGGGGGTTGGGAGCAGTACTTC
TRBJ2-3,.,.,12,TRBV20-1,CSGSASTDTQYF,TGCAGTGGGTCTGCTAGCACAGATACGCAGTATTTT
TRBJ2-1,few,TRBD2,14,TRBV3-1,CASSLRGGPDEQFF,TGTGCCAGCAGCCTCCGGGGGGGGCCGGATGAGCAGTTCTTC
TRBJ2-1,few,.,16,TRBV4-1,CASSSHRLSLGNEQFF,TGCGCCAGCAGCAGTCACAGGTTAAGCCTCGGGAATGAGCAGTTCTTC
TRBJ2-3,.,TRBD2,16,TRBV5-1,CASSLGIAGGGDTQYF,TGCGCCAGCAGCTTGGGGATAGCGGGGGGCGGAGATACGCAGTATTTT
TRBJ2-5,.,.,15,TRBV4-3,CASSQDLGQGETQYF,TGCGCCAGCAGCCAAGATCTGGGGCAGGGAGAGACCCAGTACTTC
TRBJ2-1,.,TRBD2,18,TRBV12-3/TRBV12-4,CASSSARASGGRVNEQFF,TGTGCCAGCAGTTCAGCCAGGGCTAGCGGGGGGCGGGTGAATGAGCAGTTCTTC
TRBJ2-3,few,.,14,TRBV10-3,CAISESAVFSPFPF,TGTGCCATCAGTGAGTCTGCGGTGTTTTCCCCCTTTCCCTTT
TRBJ1-1,few,.,14,TRBV9,CASSPLGASSEAFF,TGTGCCAGCAGCCCCCTGGGTGCCTCTTCTGAAGCTTTCTTT
TRBJ1-1,few,TRBD1,15,TRBV5-1,CASSQRPGTDSEAFF,TGCGCCAGCAGCCAGAGACCCGGGACAGATTCCGAAGCTTTCTTT
TRBJ2-1,.,.,17,TRBV4-1,CASSQEPTSAFGNEQFF,TGCGCCAGCAGCCAAGAACCGACCTCAGCTTTCGGCAATGAGCAGTTCTTC
TRBJ2-7,few,.,13,TRBV7-6,CASSLTDGNEQYF,TGTGCCAGCAGCTTAACCGATGGGAACGAGCAGTACTTC
TRBJ2-1,once,.,13,TRBV9,CASSVDGRNEQFF,TGTGCCAGCAGCGTAGATGGGAGGAATGAGCAGTTCTTC
TRBJ2-5,few,.,13,TRBV19,CASKRTVQETQYF,TGTGCCAGTAAGAGGACAGTCCAAGAGACCCAGTACTTC
TRBJ2-5,few,TRBD2,14,TRBV12-3/TRBV12-4,CASSLAGGFTGKYF,TGTGCCAGCAGTCTCGCGGGGGGGTTTACAGGGAAGTACTTC
TRBJ2-6,once,.,15,TRBV4-2,CASSQGGFGANVLTF,TGTGCCAGCAGCCAGGGGGGATTTGGGGCCAACGTCCTGACTTTC
TRBJ2-1,.,TRBD2,16,TRBV5-1,CASSSERGGPPNEQFF,TGCGCCAGCAGCTCCGAGCGGGGGGGCCCCCCCAATGAGCAGTTCTTC
TRBJ2-5,few,.,15,TRBV20-1,CSARGPGGQRETQYF,TGCAGTGCTAGAGGTCCGGGGGGCCAGAGGGAGACCCAGTACTTC
TRBJ2-3,few,TRBD2,16,TRBV12-3/TRBV12-4,CASIRRGGYGTDTQYF,TGTGCCAGCATTAGACGGGGGGGCTATGGCACAGATACGCAGTATTTT
TRBJ2-3,few,.,14,TRBV6-1,CASSELERADTQYF,TGTGCCAGCAGTGAACTTGAGCGCGCAGATACGCAGTATTTT
TRBJ1-1,few,.,14,TRBV5-1,CASSLDPDNTEAFF,TGCGCCAGCAGCTTGGACCCCGATAACACTGAAGCTTTCTTT
TRBJ2-3,.,TRBD2,17,TRBV12-3/TRBV12-4,CASSFDSGAGWTDTQYF,TGTGCCAGCAGTTTTGATAGCGGGGCCGGATGGACAGATACGCAGTATTTT
TRBJ2-7,.,.,14,TRBV27,CASSPAFGFYEQYF,TGTGCCAGCAGTCCCGCGTTCGGGTTCTACGAGCAGTACTTC
TRBJ2-1,.,TRBD1,17,TRBV5-1,CASSNTLWRTGDNEQFF,TGCGCCAGCAGCAATACCCTGTGGAGGACAGGGGACAATGAGCAGTTCTTC
TRBJ2-1,few,.,15,TRBV10-3,CAIRNEGGIYNEQFF,TGTGCCATCAGAAACGAGGGGGGGATATACAATGAGCAGTTCTTC
TRBJ1-5,few,TRBD1,16,TRBV6-5,CASSNSGQGRNQPQHF,TGTGCCAGCAGTAACTCGGGACAGGGGAGGAATCAGCCCCAGCATTTT
TRBJ2-3,few,TRBD1,17,TRBV4-1,CASSRNGQGGFTDTQYF,TGCGCCAGCAGCCGGAACGGACAGGGGGGCTTCACAGATACGCAGTATTTT
TRBJ2-1,.,.,17,TRBV4-1,CASSHPIDRFANNEQFF,TGCGCCAGCAGCCACCCTATTGACAGGTTCGCGAACAATGAGCAGTTCTTC
TRBJ1-5,few,.,13,TRBV29-1,CSVSGKSNQPQHF,TGCAGCGTTAGTGGTAAAAGCAATCAGCCCCAGCATTTT
TRBJ1-6,.,TRBD1,13,TRBV10-3,CAITGTANSPLHF,TGTGCCATCACCGGGACAGCTAATTCACCCCTCCACTTT